The entry that follows covers one T cell receptor beta chain sequence. This sample was taken from a study of blood T cell repertoires in COVID-19. Study information: Nucleic acid was either cDNA or gDNA, and it came from T cells, B-cell-depleted T cells, or PBMCs.

In the authors' methods: Reference gene primer amplification gave nucleated cell count estimates. Only in-frame clones appear in the TCRdb table, and some are missing; sequencing was by immunoSEQ multiplex PCR. The DNA gave D and trimming, while V, J and clone size come from that table. This table has around 190,000 clones, about 85% appearing once. J lost 4 bases, V lost 1 base, and 2 bases had no gene match. Germline V gene lookup returns CDR1 SGHAT and CDR2 FQDESV (reference sequence). This CDR3 contains 14 residues. The sample was peripheral blood. The chain couples TRBV11-1 to TRBJ1-1; TRBD1 matches 8 bases. This TCR came from a woman aged 55-69 years with acute or convalescent COVID-19. CDR3 in DNA: TGTGCCAGCAGCTTAGGACAGGGGACCACTGAAGCTTTCTTT. It yields the protein CASSLGQGTTEAFF.